The entry that follows covers one TCR beta chain sequence. Its antigen is as yet unknown. This specimen comes from a study of cytomegalovirus exposure and HLA in healthy donors. Across the study: A prior study identified 117 million unique TCR beta sequences from about 200 million T cells.

The PCR was carried out with 60 Vbeta primers and 13 Jbeta primers. Here immunoSEQ multiplex PCR was the method, and the copy in TCRdb shows in-frame clones only, minus some. The table lists 95,000 to 130,000 clones, about four fifths of them singletons, with 1.6% in the top ten. Whole-study results and caveats: In a later analysis, at a false discovery rate of 0.05, under 20,000 TCR beta sequences matched HLA alleles. It was reportedly the case that the classifier diagnosed cytomegalovirus status with high specificity and sensitivity.

CDR1 and CDR2 from the germline V gene are MNHEY and SVGAGI. V gave up 1 base and J gave up 0 bases, with 10 bases separating them. The CDR3 consists of 16 residues. The sequence was collected from a woman between 18 and 30 years old in good health and CMV-seronegative. The sequenced sample consisted of PBMCs. The gene calls are TRBV6-5 and TRBJ1-3, with D unclear. The CDR3 DNA reads as TGTGCCAGCAGTTACTATGACTTATCCTCTGGAAACACCATATATTTT. It yields the protein CASSYYDLSSGNTIYF.